This paragraph reports one T cell receptor (beta chain). Antigen specificity is unknown. The repertoire was sequenced with immunoSEQ multiplex PCR; TCRdb's copy has only in-frame clones and lacks some. The table lists roughly 550,000 clones, just under 97% of them singletons. Terminally differentiated effector memory CD45RA+ cells were left out of the naive CD8 fraction, which was CD45RO-negative and positively selected for CCR7. Germline V gene sequence: CDR1 PRHDT, CDR2 FYEKMQ (reference sequence). CDR3 length: 16 amino acids. V was trimmed by 5 bases and J by 9 bases, leaving 23 bases between them. The data derive from a study of shared clonotypes between healthy human individuals. Findings of the study overall: Sequencing depth was expected to affect clonotype sharing among donors. Clonotypes shared by all four donors outscored non-shared clonotypes in generation probability. The sharing of about 5% of naive CD4 clonotypes was seen across several donors.

The V gene is TRBV13, the J gene TRBJ2-1, with a weak D call TRBD2 (6 bases). The specimen sequenced was naive CD8+ T cells sorted from blood. The receptor comes from a woman in her 30s in good health. In nucleotides, the CDR3 is TGTGCCAGCAGCCCCCCGGGGCCCTTCGGCGGGGCTGAGCAGTTCTTC. Its protein product is CASSPPGPFGGAEQFF.